This TCR beta chain emerged from a study of cytomegalovirus exposure and HLA in healthy donors. Trimming cost V 0 bases and J 4 bases; bases outside gene matches: 6. Germline V CDR1 and CDR2: MRHNA, SNTAGT. This CDR3 region has 16 residues. Some clones are missing from TCRdb's copy, which holds only in-frame ones; the method was immunoSEQ multiplex PCR. The sample consists of roughly 120,000 clones, approximately 86% of them appearing once. The source of this sequence is a man between 18 and 35 years old in good health and CMV-seropositive. The source material was PBMCs. This chain links TRBV6-4 with TRBJ1-2; 9 nucleotides agree with TRBD1. The CDR3, as DNA: TGTGCCAGCAGTGACTCATTTGGGACAGGGCGCTATGGCTACACCTTC. Protein sequence: CASSDSFGTGRYGYTF.